This is a list of T cell receptor beta chains from one sample in a study of blood T cell repertoires in COVID-19. Sequencing was performed with immunoSEQ multiplex PCR; in TCRdb, only in-frame clones are kept and a portion is missing. The table has 150,000 to 200,000 clones, under 85% seen once. Sequencing input: peripheral blood. The receptors here all came from a woman at least 80 years old with acute or convalescent COVID-19. CDR3s include the opening cysteine and the closing phenylalanine or tryptophan.

v_gene	len	CDR3aa
TRBV7-2	13	CASSFGRDSPLHF
TRBV5-1	16	CASSLGDRGRGTEAFF
TRBV7-2	16	CASTSAGGNSGNTIYF
TRBV29-1	12	CSAGEANTEAFF
TRBV6-2/TRBV6-3	15	CASSYSISGAYEQYF
TRBV5-1	15	CASSGLAGVLETQYF
TRBV6-5	16	CASSSHPSGRGYEQYF
TRBV10-3	20	CAISPYLSGTGGSSTDTQYF
TRBV7-9	11	CASRNTGELFF
TRBV10-3	13	CAISPDRSNEQYF
TRBV10-3	14	CAISEAGQGNTQYF
TRBV2	13	CASSVLRGETQYF
TRBV7-3	15	CASSYLAGGYNEQFF
TRBV6-5	15	CASSYQPGLTYEQYF
TRBV7-2	16	CASSPLSGGHGNTIYF
TRBV7-8	21	CASSLVEPGLAGGPSVGELFF
TRBV30	13	CAWSEGQGYGYTF
TRBV5-1	14	CASSSGDTSYEQYF
TRBV6-5	13	CASRRLDVYEQYF
TRBV7-2	13	CASSLVAGGEQFF
TRBV2	15	CASSEIRGGEETQYF
TRBV6-5	16	CASSSGGRFSTDTQYF
TRBV11-3	14	CASSLDRGATEAFF
TRBV9	15	CASSVDSGAWETQYF
TRBV5-4	14	CASSRDRNRYGYTF
TRBV6-6	12	CASGLAAPEQFF
TRBV15	13	CATSRRLAETQYF
TRBV4-1	17	CASSRHRGEGPSTEAFF
TRBV19	13	CASTWREAYGYTF
TRBV30	12	CAWDIRGYGYTF
TRBV3-1/TRBV3-2	15	CASSQQGGGNQPQHF
TRBV5-6	14	CASSFGGAKNIQYF
TRBV29-1	12	CSDLQGGTEAFF
TRBV19	18	CASGKRTSGRIGTDTQYF
TRBV19	14	CASSIGGSTDTQYF
TRBV2	13	CASASEGNTEAFF
TRBV19	15	CASNKSGTGGSPLHF
TRBV3-1/TRBV3-2	12	CASSPWGDGYTF